One and the same sample provided the 3 T cell receptor beta chains below, sequenced in a study of CD8+ T cells in alopecia areata. Specified treatment: oral pan-JAK inhibitor, 5-10 mg twice daily. Reverse transcription of extracted RNA yielded cDNA, which provided the sequencing template. Method: immunoSEQ multiplex PCR; TCRdb's copy keeps in-frame clones and lacks some. The sample lists about 88,000 clones; around 47% were seen once. The sample here was CD8+ T cells sorted from blood, taken at week 24, from a patient treated with tofacitinib. These receptors came from a human donor with alopecia areata.

Concerning this clone: A far larger clone is one nucleotide away, so this likely arose from a read error. Other DNA sequences from this sample encode an identical CDR3 as well. The V call is TRBV5-1, the J call TRBJ2-1, with 12 bases that match TRBD2. The CDR3 runs to 16 residues. V was pared by 0 bases and J by 7 bases, with 5 bases of the junction left unmatched. Germline V lookup: CDR1 SGHRS, CDR2 YFSETQ. The chain's CDR3 is CASSLVPSGRGNEQFF. The CDR3, as DNA: TGCGCCAGCAGCTTGGTTCCTAGCGGGAGGGGTAATGAGCAGTTCTTC.

This clone appeared a few times. Other nucleotide sequences in the sample specify the same CDR3. This rearrangement joins TRBV27 to TRBJ2-1; D gene unclear. CDR1 and CDR2 from the germline V gene are MNHEY and SMNVEV (reference sequence). The CDR3 length is 11 residues. Trimming removed 5 bases from V and 4 bases from J, with 3 bases in between. The CDR3 loop reads CASSLYNEQFF. The CDR3 DNA reads as TGTGCCAGCAGTCTATACAATGAGCAGTTCTTC.

The chain employs TRBV30 and TRBJ2-7; TRBD1 agrees at 9 bases. The V gene's germline CDR1 is GTSNPN and CDR2 SVGIG (reference sequence). The ends lost 3 bases at V and 12 bases at J; junction bases unmatched: 3. The length of the CDR3 is 10 residues. This CDR3 reads CAWRGQGTYF. CDR3 sequence (DNA): TGTGCCTGGAGGGGACAGGGAACGTACTTC.